This TCR beta chain appears in the sequencing data of a study of T cell changes during pregnancy in multiple sclerosis. In germline, CDR1 is SNHLY, CDR2 FYNNEI. Trimming at V came to 4 bases and at J to 2 bases, leaving 4 bases not matched to a gene. The CDR3 consists of 16 residues. Some clones are missing from TCRdb's copy, which holds only in-frame ones; the method was immunoSEQ multiplex PCR. Of 90,000 or so clones in the sample, about nine tenths are singletons; the top ten hold roughly 4%. This clonotype was obtained from a female donor in good health, serving as a control in a pregnancy study. Some clones in this sample may be carry-over from other donors' samples. The input for sequencing was PBMCs, taken in the first trimester of pregnancy. The chain joins TRBV2 to TRBJ2-1; 11 nucleotides match TRBD2. The CDR3 reads CASSGTSGGTYNEQFF. The CDR3 DNA sequence: TGTGCCAGCAGTGGAACTAGCGGGGGTACCTACAATGAGCAGTTCTTC.